This T cell receptor (beta chain) came from a study of blood T cell repertoires in COVID-19. Background on the study: The samples span acute and convalescent COVID-19 from the United States, Italy and Spain. From T cells, B-cell-depleted T cells, or PBMCs came the material, which was cDNA or gDNA.

Authors' data handling: Nucleated cell counts were estimated from reference gene primer amplification. Assay: immunoSEQ multiplex PCR; the TCRdb copy retains only in-frame clones and omits some. D and trimming come from the DNA, and the V and J calls and clone size come from that table. The data show about 140,000 clones, roughly four fifths seen once. The J segment lost 7 bases and the V segment lost 4 bases, leaving 14 bases of the junction unmatched. The CDR3 spans 17 residues. CDR1 and CDR2 from the germline V gene are SGHTS and YDEGEE. The sample taken for sequencing was peripheral blood. This receptor was taken from a woman between 50 and 59 years old with active or convalescent COVID-19. The chain combines TRBV5-8 with TRBJ1-4; 9 bases are a match to TRBD1. Here the CDR3 reads CASSPGTGSRRGEKLFF. The CDR3 region has the DNA TGTGCCAGCAGCCCCGGGACAGGGAGTAGAAGGGGTGAAAAACTGTTTTTT.